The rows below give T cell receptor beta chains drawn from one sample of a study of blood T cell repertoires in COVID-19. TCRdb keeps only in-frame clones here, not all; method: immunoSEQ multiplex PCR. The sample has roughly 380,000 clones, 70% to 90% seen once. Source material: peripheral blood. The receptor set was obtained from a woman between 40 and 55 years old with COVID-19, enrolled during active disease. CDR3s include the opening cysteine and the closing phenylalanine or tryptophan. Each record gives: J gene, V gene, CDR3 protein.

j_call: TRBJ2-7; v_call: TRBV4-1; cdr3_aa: CASSQDQISSYEQYF
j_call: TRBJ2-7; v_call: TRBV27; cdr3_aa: CASSLWIGTGGDEQYF
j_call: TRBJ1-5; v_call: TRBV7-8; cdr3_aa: CASSLEREIYSNQPQHF
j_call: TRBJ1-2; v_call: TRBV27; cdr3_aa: CASSFDSLNYGYTF
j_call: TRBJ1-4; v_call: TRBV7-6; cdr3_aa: CASSFEPTGMVTNEKLFF
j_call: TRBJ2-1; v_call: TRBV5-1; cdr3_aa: CASSSGTGSNEQFF
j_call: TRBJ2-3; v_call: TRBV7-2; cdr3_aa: CASSDRGPLSTQYF
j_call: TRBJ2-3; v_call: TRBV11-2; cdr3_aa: CASSKRGGRITSTDTQYF
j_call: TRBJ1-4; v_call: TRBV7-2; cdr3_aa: CASSLEGGLNEKLFF
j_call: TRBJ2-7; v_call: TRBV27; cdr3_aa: CASSLGTLFEQYF
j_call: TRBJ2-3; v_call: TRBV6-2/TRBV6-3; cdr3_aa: CASSYWAPSTDTQYF
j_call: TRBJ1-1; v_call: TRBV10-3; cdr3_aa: CAISGQVLMNTEAFF
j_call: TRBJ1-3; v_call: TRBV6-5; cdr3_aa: CASKGPEGPGNTIYF
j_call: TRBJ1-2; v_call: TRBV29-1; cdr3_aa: CSAEDGDRNYGYTF
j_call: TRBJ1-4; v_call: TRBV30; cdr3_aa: CAWSPRGGPPLNEKLFF
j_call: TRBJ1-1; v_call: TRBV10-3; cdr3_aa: CAISEGRTEAFF
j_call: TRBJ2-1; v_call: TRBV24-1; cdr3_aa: CATSRAHGEQFF
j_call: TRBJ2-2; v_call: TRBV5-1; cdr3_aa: CASSLGAVNTGELFF
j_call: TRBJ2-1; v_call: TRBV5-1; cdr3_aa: CASSLYWEGNEQFF
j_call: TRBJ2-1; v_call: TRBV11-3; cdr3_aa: CASSLARSPGGNEQFF
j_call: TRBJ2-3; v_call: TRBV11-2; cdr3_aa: CASSLHGPGLGRATDTQYF
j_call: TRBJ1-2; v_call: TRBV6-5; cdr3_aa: CASSTDNYGYTF
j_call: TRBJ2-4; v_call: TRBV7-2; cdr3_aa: CASSLKLDHILAKNIQYF
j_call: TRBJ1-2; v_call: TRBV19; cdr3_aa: CASSTTGGSGYTF
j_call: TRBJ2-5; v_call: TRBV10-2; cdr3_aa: CASSGEEGLGTQYF
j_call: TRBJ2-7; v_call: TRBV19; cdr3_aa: CASSIREGPWEQYF
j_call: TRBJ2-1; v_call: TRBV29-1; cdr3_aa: CSVFQYNEQFF
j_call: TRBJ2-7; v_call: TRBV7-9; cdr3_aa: CASSLEGGSEQYF
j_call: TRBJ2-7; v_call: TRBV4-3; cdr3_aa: CASSQYRVGATRYEQYF
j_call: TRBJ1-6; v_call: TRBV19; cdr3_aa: CASSPFNSPLHF
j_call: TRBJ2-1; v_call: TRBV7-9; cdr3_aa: CASTQRSVSGNYNEQFF
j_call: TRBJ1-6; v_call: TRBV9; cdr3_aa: CASSVWGTEGYSPLHF
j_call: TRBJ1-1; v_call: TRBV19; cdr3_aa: CATQGAGGNTEAFF
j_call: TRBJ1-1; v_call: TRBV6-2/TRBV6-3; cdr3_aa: CASSYLMGQVNTEAFF
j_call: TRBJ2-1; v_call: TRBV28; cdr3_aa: CASSSTGNQPYNEQFF
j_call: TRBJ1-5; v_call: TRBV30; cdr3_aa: CAWSGLPPNNQPQHF
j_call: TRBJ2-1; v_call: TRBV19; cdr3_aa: CASSKNGALYNEQFF
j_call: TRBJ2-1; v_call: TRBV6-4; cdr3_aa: CASSLDSSYNEQFF
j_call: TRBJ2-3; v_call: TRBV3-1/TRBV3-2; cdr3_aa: CASAPGQVTDTQYF
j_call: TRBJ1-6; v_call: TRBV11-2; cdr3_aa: CASSLEGGATNSPLHF
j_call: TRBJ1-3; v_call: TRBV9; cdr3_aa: CASSPRGHRVSGNTIYF
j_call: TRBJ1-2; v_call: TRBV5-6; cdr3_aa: CASSSTRQGRGYTF
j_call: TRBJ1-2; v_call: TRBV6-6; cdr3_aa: CASSRSGDYGYTF
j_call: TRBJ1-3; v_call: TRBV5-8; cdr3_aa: CASSGFKGDSGNTIYF
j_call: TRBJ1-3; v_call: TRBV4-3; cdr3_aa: CASSLLGPSGNTIYF
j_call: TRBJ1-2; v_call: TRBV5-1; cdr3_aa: CASSLTAGKDYGYTF
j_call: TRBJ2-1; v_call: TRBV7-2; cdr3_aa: CASSLAASPGYEQFF
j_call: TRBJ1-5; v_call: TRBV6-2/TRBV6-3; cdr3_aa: CASSYDNRGGQPQHF
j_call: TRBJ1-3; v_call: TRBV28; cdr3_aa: CASIDRGRNGNTIYF
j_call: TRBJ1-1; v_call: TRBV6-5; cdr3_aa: CASSYTGADTEAFF
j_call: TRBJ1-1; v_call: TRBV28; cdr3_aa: CASSSGTPNTEAFF
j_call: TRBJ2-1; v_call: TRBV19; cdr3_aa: CASSLGQALGDNEQFF
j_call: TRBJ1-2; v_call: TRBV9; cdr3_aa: CASSVEHRAGSGYTF
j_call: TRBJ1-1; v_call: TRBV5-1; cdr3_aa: CASSSQGEDTEAFF
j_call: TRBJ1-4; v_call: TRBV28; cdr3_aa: CASSDGQEDEKLFF
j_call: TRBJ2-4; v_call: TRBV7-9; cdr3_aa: CASSPLVGGAKNIQYF